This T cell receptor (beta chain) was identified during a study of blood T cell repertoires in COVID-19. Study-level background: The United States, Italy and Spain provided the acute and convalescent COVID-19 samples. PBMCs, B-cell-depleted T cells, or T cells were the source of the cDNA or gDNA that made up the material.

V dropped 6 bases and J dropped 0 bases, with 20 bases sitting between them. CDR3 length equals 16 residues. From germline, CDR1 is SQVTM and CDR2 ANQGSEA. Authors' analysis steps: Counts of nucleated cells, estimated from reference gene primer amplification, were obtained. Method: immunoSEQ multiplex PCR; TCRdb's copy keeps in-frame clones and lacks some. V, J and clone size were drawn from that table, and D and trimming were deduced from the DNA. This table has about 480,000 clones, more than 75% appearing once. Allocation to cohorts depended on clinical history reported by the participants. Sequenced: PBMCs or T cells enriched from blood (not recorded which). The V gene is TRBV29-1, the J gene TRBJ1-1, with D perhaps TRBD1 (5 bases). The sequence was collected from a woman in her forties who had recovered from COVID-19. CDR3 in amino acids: CSVGYRSRFMNTEAFF. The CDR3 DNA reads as TGCAGCGTCGGGTACAGGAGCCGTTTTATGAACACTGAAGCTTTCTTT.